The 28 T cell receptor beta chains below come from one sample, sequenced in a study of control samples from healthy donors and cancer patients. Clones were sequenced by immunoSEQ multiplex PCR, and TCRdb holds only the in-frame ones, with some missing. The profile shows 150,000 to 180,000 clones, roughly 93% of them singletons. The sequenced sample consisted of blood. The source of these receptors is a man aged 45-60 years in good health.

The gene calls are TRBV24-1 and TRBJ2-2; D may be TRBD1 or TRBD2 (5 bases each). Germline V gives CDR1 KGHDR, CDR2 SFDVKD. V was trimmed by 6 bases and J by 5 bases, leaving 12 bases between them. This CDR3 has 14 residues. CDR3 residues: CATSPRGGTGELFF. The DNA of the CDR3 is TGTGCCACCAGTCCCCGTGGGGGAACCGGGGAGCTGTTTTTT.

This chain joins TRBV7-9 and TRBJ1-2; D not certain. The length of the CDR3 is 15 residues. In germline, CDR1 is SEHNR, CDR2 FQNEAQ (reference sequence). V shed 5 bases and J shed 4 bases, with 17 bases lying between them. The CDR3 nucleotides are TGTGCCAGCAGCCTAGACGTAGACACTTCCTATGGCTACACCTTC. Its protein is CASSLDVDTSYGYTF.

The sample holds a few counts of this clone. The J gene is TRBJ1-2, the V gene TRBV7-9, with unresolved D. The germline V gene has CDR1 SEHNR and CDR2 FQNEAQ (reference sequence). Deletions cut 5 bases from V and 8 bases from J, with 15 bases between. The CDR3 extends over 13 amino acids. CDR3 nucleotides: TGTGCCAGCAGCCCCCGGTCCCTCGGCGGCTACACCTTC. This encodes CASSPRSLGGYTF.

V is TRBV7-9 and J is TRBJ1-3, with D hard to call. Trimming removed 1 base at V and 4 bases at J, with 2 bases between. This CDR3 spans 12 amino acids. Looked up from germline, CDR1 is SEHNR and CDR2 is FQNEAQ (reference sequence). The CDR3 loop is CASSLVGNTIYF. DNA for the CDR3: TGTGCCAGCAGCTTAGTCGGAAACACCATATATTTT.

The gene calls are TRBV4-2 and TRBJ1-5; D not certain. The germline V gene encodes CDR1 LGHNA and CDR2 YNFKEQ. V was cut by 1 base and J by 3 bases, with 13 bases left in between. There are 16 residues in the CDR3. CDR3 loop: CASSQVAGSLNQPQHF. The CDR3 DNA reads TGTGCCAGCAGCCAAGTGGCCGGGAGCCTCAATCAGCCCCAGCATTTT.

The CDR3 sequence is CASSVGTAGNTIYF. The CDR3, as DNA: TGCGCCAGCAGCGTGGGGACAGCTGGAAACACCATATATTTT. V usage is TRBV5-1 and J usage is TRBJ1-3; 7 bases line up with TRBD1. The length of the CDR3 is 14 residues. The germline gives CDR1 SGHRS, CDR2 YFSETQ. J lost 2 bases, V lost 4 bases, and 3 bases had no gene match.

The V and J genes are TRBV6-4 and TRBJ2-1, with D perhaps TRBD2 (7 bases). The V end lost 2 bases, the J end lost 5 bases, and 19 bases lay between the germline ends. The germline V gene encodes CDR1 MRHNA and CDR2 SNTAGT. The CDR3 length is 17 residues. CDR3 DNA: TGTGCCAGCAGTGACAGGGGGGGGCAGGGAAAAAACAATGAGCAGTTCTTC. Residues: CASSDRGGQGKNNEQFF.

This clone has a single count. The chain has TRBV7-2 and TRBJ1-1, with 8 bases lining up with TRBD1. Germline assignment: CDR1 SGHTA and CDR2 FQGNSA. V shed 5 bases and J 3 bases; nucleotides not matched to a gene: 5. The CDR3 covers 14 residues. The CDR3 coding sequence is TGTGCCAGCAGCCAGGACAGGGTAGACACTGAAGCTTTCTTT. It specifies CASSQDRVDTEAFF. Full variable domain (outside the CDR3, taken from reference TRBV7-2 and TRBJ1-1): GAGVSQSPSNKVTEKGKDVELRCDPISGHTALYWYRQSLGQGLEFLIYFQGNSAPDKSGLPSDRFSAERTGGSVSTLTIQRTQQEDSAVYLCASSQDRVDTEAFFGQGTRLTVV.

The chain carries TRBV6-1 and TRBJ2-1, with 9 bases identical to TRBD2. Germline lookup yields CDR1 MNHNS and CDR2 SASEGT. V lost 4 bases and J lost 0; bases outside the gene matches: 1. The CDR3 is made up of 15 amino acids. This chain's CDR3 is CASSAAGGSYNEQFF. CDR3 nucleotide sequence: TGTGCCAGCAGTGCAGCGGGAGGCTCCTACAATGAGCAGTTCTTC.

V gene TRBV18 combines with J gene TRBJ2-5, with D possibly matching TRBD1 (5 bases). The CDR3 length is 15 residues. V gave up 0 bases and J gave up 5 bases, with 13 bases separating them. Per germline, CDR1 KGHSH and CDR2 LQKENI. Here the CDR3 reads CASSPPRWQGETQYF. As DNA, the CDR3 is TGTGCCAGCTCACCACCTAGGTGGCAGGGTGAGACCCAGTACTTC.

The V gene is TRBV28, the J gene TRBJ1-2, with 12 bases lining up with TRBD1. CDR3 length equals 15 residues. The trim removed 6 bases at V and 7 bases at J, leaving 9 bases unmatched. The germline V gene has CDR1 MDHEN and CDR2 SYDVKM. The CDR3: CASSNPGQGAFGYTF. CDR3 nucleotides: TGTGCCAGCAGCAATCCGGGACAGGGGGCTTTTGGCTACACCTTC.

This rearrangement joins TRBV2 to TRBJ1-5; 9 bases line up with TRBD1. Germline CDR1 reads SNHLY; CDR2 reads FYNNEI. The V segment lost 5 bases and the J segment 5 bases; nucleotides outside the gene matches: 4. The CDR3 is 14 residues long. Here the CDR3 DNA reads TGTGCCAGCAGTTCCGGGACAGGGTATCAGCCCCAGCATTTT. Translating it yields CASSSGTGYQPQHF.

The chain has TRBV10-3 and TRBJ2-7; D gene uncertain. This CDR3 has 15 amino acids. Per germline, CDR1 ENHRY and CDR2 SYGVKD. Trimming removed 6 bases at V and 0 bases at J, with 15 bases between. The chain's CDR3 is CAISDGLGSSYEQYF. DNA of the CDR3: TGTGCCATCAGCGACGGATTGGGCTCCTCCTACGAGCAGTACTTC.

The V gene is TRBV18, the J gene TRBJ2-5, with D possibly TRBD1 on 6 matching bases. This CDR3 contains 13 residues. The V gene lost 3 bases and the J gene lost 2 bases, with 7 bases spanning the gap. Germline V gene sequence: CDR1 KGHSH, CDR2 LQKENI. CDR3 amino acids: CASSPGQQETQYF. In DNA form, the CDR3 reads TGTGCCAGCTCACCTGGACAGCAAGAGACCCAGTACTTC.

This chain joins TRBV10-3 and TRBJ2-3, with no clear D. Germline loops: CDR1 ENHRY, CDR2 SYGVKD. V lost 3 bases and J lost 0, with 13 bases in between. The CDR3 totals 16 residues. The DNA of the CDR3 is TGTGCCATCAGTGAAGCCCTATCCCCTAGCACAGATACGCAGTATTTT. It translates to CAISEALSPSTDTQYF.

The chain recombines TRBV28 with TRBJ2-7, with 7 nucleotides matching TRBD2. The CDR3 totals 14 residues. Per the germline V gene, CDR1 is MDHEN and CDR2 is SYDVKM. With V trimmed by 7 bases and J by 3 bases, 9 bases remained unmatched. CDR3 in DNA: TGTGCCAGCACTCACGGGGGGTCCTACTACGAGCAGTACTTC. As protein: CASTHGGSYYEQYF.

The chain couples TRBV6-1 to TRBJ2-6; possibly TRBD1 for D (5 bases). The length of the CDR3 is 18 residues. V lost 1 base and J 0 bases, leaving 13 bases between the germline ends. Germline CDR1 reads MNHNS; CDR2 reads SASEGT. The CDR3 bases are TGTGCCAGCAGTGAAGGAAGGGGCTTATACTCTGGGGCCAACGTCCTGACTTTC. Its protein product is CASSEGRGLYSGANVLTF.

This chain links TRBV5-1 with TRBJ1-2; 10 nucleotides match TRBD1. The CDR3 has 14 residues. V shed 3 bases and J 6 bases; nucleotides not matched to a gene: 5. Germline-derived CDR1 and CDR2 are SGHRS and YFSETQ. CDR3 protein: CASSSWTGGNGYTF. The CDR3 region has the DNA TGCGCCAGCAGCTCATGGACAGGGGGGAATGGCTACACCTTC.

J is TRBJ2-3 and V is TRBV7-9; D uncertain. Trimming pared 5 bases from V and 2 bases from J, leaving 20 bases between. CDR1 and CDR2 (germline): SEHNR, FQNEAQ (reference sequence). The CDR3 runs 17 residues. The CDR3: CASSPFVVSGATDTQYF. Written as DNA, the CDR3 is TGTGCCAGCAGCCCCTTTGTGGTGTCAGGAGCCACAGATACGCAGTATTTT.

The chain combines TRBV5-1 with TRBJ1-1; D gene unclear. Trimming took 2 bases from V and 2 from J, leaving 7 bases between them. This CDR3 contains 13 residues. Germline V gene sequence: CDR1 SGHRS, CDR2 YFSETQ. In DNA form, the CDR3 reads TGCGCCAGCAGCTTCGACGGTAACACTGAAGCTTTCTTT. This sequence encodes CASSFDGNTEAFF.

The chain joins TRBV19 to TRBJ1-2; tentatively, D is TRBD1 (5 bases). Germline assignment: CDR1 LNHDA and CDR2 SQIVND (reference sequence). The CDR3 contains 14 residues. V was trimmed by 6 bases and J by 2 bases, leaving 13 bases between them. CDR3 loop: CASRPLTVNYGYTF. The DNA for the CDR3 is TGTGCCAGTAGGCCCTTGACAGTAAACTATGGCTACACCTTC.

The chain uses TRBV28 and TRBJ1-2, with 7 positions matching TRBD1. The CDR3 sequence is 14 residues long. Germline values: CDR1 MDHEN, CDR2 SYDVKM. V lost 5 bases and J lost 4; bases outside the gene matches: 7. The CDR3 sequence is CASSPPQGPYGYTF. For the CDR3, the DNA is TGTGCCAGCAGTCCACCACAGGGGCCCTATGGCTACACCTTC.

The chain carries TRBV5-1 and TRBJ2-1; 11 positions match TRBD1. The germline V gene has CDR1 SGHRS and CDR2 YFSETQ. J lost 6 bases, V lost 4 bases, and 6 bases had no gene match. CDR3 size: 15 residues. The CDR3 protein is CASSPRDRGANEQFF. The CDR3 DNA sequence: TGCGCCAGCAGCCCCCGGGACAGGGGGGCCAATGAGCAGTTCTTC.

The gene calls are TRBV14 and TRBJ1-2; 8 nucleotides align to TRBD1. The germline gives CDR1 SGHDN, CDR2 FVKESK. V trimming: 4 bases; J trimming: 4 bases; junction bases outside the gene matches: 2. This CDR3 spans 13 amino acids. Written as DNA, the CDR3 is TGTGCCAGCAGCCGACAGGGGATCTATGGCTACACCTTC. This codes for CASSRQGIYGYTF. The variable domain in full, with the rest retrieved from reference TRBV14 and TRBJ1-2, is EAGVTQFPSHSVIEKGQTVTLRCDPISGHDNLYWYRRVMGKEIKFLLHFVKESKQDESGMPNNRFLAERTGGTYSTLKVQPAELEDSGVYFCASSRQGIYGYTFGSGTRLTVV.

The chain joins TRBV7-6 to TRBJ2-1; D is perhaps TRBD2 (5 bases). The CDR3 has 13 amino acids. Germline-derived CDR1 and CDR2 are SGHVS and FNYEAQ. V lost 1 base and J lost 5, with 6 bases in between. The CDR3 sequence is CASSLGTHNEQFF. The CDR3 DNA reads as TGTGCCAGCAGCTTAGGGACTCACAATGAGCAGTTCTTC.

The chain couples TRBV6-1 to TRBJ2-2, with D perhaps TRBD1 or TRBD2 (5 bases each). Germline CDR1 reads MNHNS; CDR2 reads SASEGT. V lost 2 bases and J 3 bases, leaving 10 bases between the germline ends. The length of the CDR3 is 15 residues. The CDR3 loop is CASSELGRDTGELFF. CDR3 bases: TGTGCCAGCAGTGAACTGGGACGTGACACCGGGGAGCTGTTTTTT.

V usage is TRBV10-3 and J usage is TRBJ2-1, with D possibly TRBD2 on 5 matching bases. Looked up from germline, CDR1 is ENHRY and CDR2 is SYGVKD. Trimming cost V 5 bases and J 0 bases, with 11 bases left between them. The CDR3 runs to 15 residues. In nucleotides, the CDR3 is TGTGCCATCAGTTCACTAGGCAGCTCCTACAATGAGCAGTTCTTC. Amino acids: CAISSLGSSYNEQFF.

This sequence joins TRBV27 and TRBJ1-6; unclear D gene. Germline-derived CDR1 and CDR2 are MNHEY and SMNVEV (reference sequence). Trimming removed 4 bases from V and 4 bases from J, with 11 bases in between. The CDR3 length is 15 residues. CDR3 DNA: TGTGCCAGCAGTTCTCTGACACTTTATAATTCACCCCTCCACTTT. As protein: CASSSLTLYNSPLHF.